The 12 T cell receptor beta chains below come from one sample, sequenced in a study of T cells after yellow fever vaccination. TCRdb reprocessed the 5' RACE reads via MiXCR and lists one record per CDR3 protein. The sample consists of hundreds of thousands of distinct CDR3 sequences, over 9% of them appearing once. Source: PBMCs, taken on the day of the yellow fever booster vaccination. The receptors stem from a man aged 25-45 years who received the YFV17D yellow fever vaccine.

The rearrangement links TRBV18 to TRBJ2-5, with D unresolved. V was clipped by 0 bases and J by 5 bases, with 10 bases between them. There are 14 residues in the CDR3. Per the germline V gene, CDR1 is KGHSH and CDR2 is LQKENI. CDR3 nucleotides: TGTGCCAGCTCACCACCGGAACGACGGGAGACCCAGTACTTC. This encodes CASSPPERRETQYF.

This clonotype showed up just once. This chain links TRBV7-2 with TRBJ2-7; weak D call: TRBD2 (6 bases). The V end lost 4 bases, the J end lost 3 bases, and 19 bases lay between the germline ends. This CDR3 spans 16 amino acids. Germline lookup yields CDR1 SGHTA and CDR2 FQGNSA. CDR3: CASSSTSSDGFYEQYF. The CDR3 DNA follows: TGTGCCAGCAGCTCCACTAGCTCCGATGGATTCTACGAGCAGTACTTC.

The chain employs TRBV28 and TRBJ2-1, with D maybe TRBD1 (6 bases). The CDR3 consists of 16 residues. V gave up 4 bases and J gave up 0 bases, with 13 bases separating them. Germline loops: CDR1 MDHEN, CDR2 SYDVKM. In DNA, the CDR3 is TGTGCCAGCAGTTCCTTGGACAGCAGCTCCTACAATGAGCAGTTCTTC. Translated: CASSSLDSSSYNEQFF.

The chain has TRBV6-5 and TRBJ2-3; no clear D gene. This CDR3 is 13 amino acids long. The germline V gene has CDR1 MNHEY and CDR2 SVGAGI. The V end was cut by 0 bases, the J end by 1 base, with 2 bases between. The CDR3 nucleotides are TGTGCCAGCAGTTACTCCGGCACAGATACGCAGTATTTT. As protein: CASSYSGTDTQYF.

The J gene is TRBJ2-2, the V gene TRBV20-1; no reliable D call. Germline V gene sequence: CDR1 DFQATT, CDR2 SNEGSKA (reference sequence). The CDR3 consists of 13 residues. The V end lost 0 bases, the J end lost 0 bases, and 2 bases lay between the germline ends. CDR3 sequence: CSARESNTGELFF. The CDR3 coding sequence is TGCAGTGCTAGAGAGTCGAACACCGGGGAGCTGTTTTTT.

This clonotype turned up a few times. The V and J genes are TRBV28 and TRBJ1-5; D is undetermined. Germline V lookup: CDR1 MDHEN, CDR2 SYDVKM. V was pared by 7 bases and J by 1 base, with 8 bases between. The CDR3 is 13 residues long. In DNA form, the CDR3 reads TGTGCCAGCACCCGGACGAGCAATCAGCCCCAGCATTTT. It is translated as CASTRTSNQPQHF.

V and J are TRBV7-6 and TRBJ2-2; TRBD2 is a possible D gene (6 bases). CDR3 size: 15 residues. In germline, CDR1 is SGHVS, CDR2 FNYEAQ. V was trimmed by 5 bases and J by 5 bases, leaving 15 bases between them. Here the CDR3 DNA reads TGTGCCAGCAGCCACGTTGTGGGGGGTACCGGGGAGCTGTTTTTT. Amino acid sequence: CASSHVVGGTGELFF. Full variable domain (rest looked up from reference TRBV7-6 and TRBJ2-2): GAGVSQSPRYKVTKRGQDVALRCDPISGHVSLYWYRQALGQGPEFLTYFNYEAQQDKSGLPNDRFSAERPEGSISTLTIQRTEQRDSAMYRCASSHVVGGTGELFFGEGSRLTVL.

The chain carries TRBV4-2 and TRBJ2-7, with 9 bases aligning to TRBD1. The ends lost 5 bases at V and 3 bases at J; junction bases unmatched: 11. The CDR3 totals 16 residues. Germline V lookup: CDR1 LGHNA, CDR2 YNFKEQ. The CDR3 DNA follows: TGTGCCAGCAGCACCTCCACAGGGGGCTCAAACTACGAGCAGTACTTC. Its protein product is CASSTSTGGSNYEQYF.

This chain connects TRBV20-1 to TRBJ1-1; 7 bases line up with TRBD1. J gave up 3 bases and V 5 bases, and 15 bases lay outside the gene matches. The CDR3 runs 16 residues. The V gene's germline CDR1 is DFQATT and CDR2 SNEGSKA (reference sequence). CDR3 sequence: CSAPHGDRFIYTEAFF. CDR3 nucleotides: TGCAGTGCTCCTCACGGGGACAGATTTATTTACACTGAAGCTTTCTTT.

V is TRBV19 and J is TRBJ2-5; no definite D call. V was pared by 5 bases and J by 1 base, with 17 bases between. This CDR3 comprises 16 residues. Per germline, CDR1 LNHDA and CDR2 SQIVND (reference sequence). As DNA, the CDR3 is TGTGCCAGTAGTCCCTCTACAGCTCGAATCCAAGAGACCCAGTACTTC. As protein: CASSPSTARIQETQYF.

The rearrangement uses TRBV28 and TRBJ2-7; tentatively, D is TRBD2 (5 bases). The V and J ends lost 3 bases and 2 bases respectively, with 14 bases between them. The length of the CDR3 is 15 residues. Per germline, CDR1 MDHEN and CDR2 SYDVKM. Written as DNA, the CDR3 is TGTGCCAGCAGTTTGCCGGGGTTGCCGGCCTACGAGCAGTACTTC. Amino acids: CASSLPGLPAYEQYF.

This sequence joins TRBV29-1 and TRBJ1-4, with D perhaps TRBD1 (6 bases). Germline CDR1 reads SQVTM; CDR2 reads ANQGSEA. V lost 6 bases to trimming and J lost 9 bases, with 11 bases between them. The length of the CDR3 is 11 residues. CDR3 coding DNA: TGCAGCGTCCAAAGGGGGAAAAAACTGTTTTTT. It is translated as CSVQRGKKLFF.